This passage covers 13 T cell receptor beta chains from one sample sequenced in a study of blood T cell repertoires in COVID-19. Some clones are missing from TCRdb's copy, which holds only in-frame ones; the method was immunoSEQ multiplex PCR. In the table there are 150,000 to 200,000 clones, more than 70% of which are singletons. What was sequenced was peripheral blood. These receptor sequences come from a man aged 45-65 years who had recovered from COVID-19.

This rearrangement joins TRBV5-1 to TRBJ2-7; TRBD2 aligns across 11 bases. This CDR3 is built from 21 residues. J lost 0 bases, V lost 0 bases, and 17 bases had no gene match. The V gene's germline CDR1 is SGHRS and CDR2 YFSETQ. The CDR3 coding sequence is TGCGCCAGCAGCTTGGGGCGACTAGCGGGGCACCACTCCCCGAGCTCCTACGAGCAGTACTTC. As protein: CASSLGRLAGHHSPSSYEQYF.

The J gene is TRBJ2-6, the V gene TRBV9; perhaps TRBD1 as D (6 bases). The germline CDR1 and CDR2 sequences are SGDLS and YYNGEE. The CDR3 has 17 residues. Trimming removed 0 bases at V and 4 bases at J, with 14 bases between. The CDR3 DNA reads TGTGCCAGCAGCGTAGGCTCACAGGGATCCGGGGCCAACGTCCTGACTTTC. Its protein product is CASSVGSQGSGANVLTF. Combining the CDR3 with reference TRBV9 and TRBJ2-6 gives the whole variable domain DSGVTQTPKHLITATGQRVTLRCSPRSGDLSVYWYQQSLDQGLQFLIQYYNGEERAKGNILERFSAQQFPDLHSELNLSSLELGDSALYFCASSVGSQGSGANVLTFGAGSRLTVL.

V gene TRBV19 combines with J gene TRBJ2-1, with D maybe TRBD2 (5 bases). Trimming shortened V by 5 bases and J by 5 bases, and 16 bases separated the two germline ends. The CDR3 has 15 amino acids. CDR1 LNHDA and CDR2 SQIVND come from the germline V gene (reference sequence). The CDR3 region has the DNA TGTGCCAGTAGTGCCCCTAGCACTGGGGACAATGAGCAGTTCTTC. Amino acid sequence: CASSAPSTGDNEQFF. The whole variable domain, remainder taken from reference TRBV19 and TRBJ2-1, is DGGITQSPKYLFRKEGQNVTLSCEQNLNHDAMYWYRQDPGQGLRLIYYSQIVNDFQKGDIAEGYSVSREKKESFPLTVTSAQKNPTAFYLCASSAPSTGDNEQFFGPGTRLTVL.

The chain is built from TRBV7-9 and TRBJ1-2, with 9 bases matching TRBD1. Trimming removed 3 bases from V and 7 bases from J; junction bases left unmatched: 15. The CDR3 has 17 residues. Germline CDR1 reads SEHNR; CDR2 reads FQNEAQ (reference sequence). The CDR3 protein is CASSFRPLDRGASGYTF. CDR3 sequence (DNA): TGTGCCAGCAGCTTCCGACCGCTTGACAGGGGGGCGAGTGGCTACACCTTC.

The chain combines TRBV24-1 with TRBJ1-4, with D possibly being TRBD1 (5 bases). Germline V lookup: CDR1 KGHDR, CDR2 SFDVKD. This CDR3 spans 15 amino acids. The ends were cut back, 1 base at V and 2 bases at J, with 7 bases in the middle. DNA of the CDR3: TGTGCCACCAGTGATTTCAGGGTCACTAATGAAAAACTGTTTTTT. The encoded protein is CATSDFRVTNEKLFF.

In this sample, this clone turned up once. The chain links TRBV29-1 to TRBJ2-1; 7 bases fit TRBD2. Germline V gene sequence: CDR1 SQVTM, CDR2 ANQGSEA. V lost 3 bases to trimming and J lost 9 bases; unmatched junction nucleotides: 8. The CDR3 spans 13 residues. CDR3 sequence reads: CSVDLARESEQFF. Here the CDR3 DNA reads TGCAGCGTTGATCTAGCGCGGGAGAGTGAGCAGTTCTTC.

The chain employs TRBV25-1 and TRBJ2-5, with TRBD2 as a possible D gene (6 bases). The CDR3 has 14 amino acids. Between the trimmed V and J ends, which lost 3 bases and 4 bases, there was a span of 12 bases. Germline values: CDR1 MGHDK, CDR2 SYGVNS. The CDR3 loop reads CASSERVEGETQYF. CDR3 in DNA: TGTGCCAGCAGTGAGCGGGTGGAGGGAGAGACCCAGTACTTC.

V is TRBV3-1 (or the pseudogene TRBV3-2) and J is TRBJ2-5, with TRBD2 as a possible D gene (5 bases). Trimming left V 5 bases short and J 2 bases short, with 15 bases between. CDR3 length: 15 amino acids. Germline loops: CDR1 LGHDT, CDR2 YNNKEL (reference sequence). In DNA form, the CDR3 reads TGTGCCAGCAGCGCGTGGTTCGGGGATCAAGAGACCCAGTACTTC. This sequence encodes CASSAWFGDQETQYF.

The chain links TRBV7-8 to TRBJ1-6; possible D gene TRBD1, 6 bases. The CDR3 sequence is 15 residues long. Germline loops: CDR1 SGHVS, CDR2 FQNEAQ. Trimming shortened V by 2 bases and J by 7 bases, and 12 bases separated the two germline ends. For the CDR3, the DNA is TGTGCCAGCAGCTTAAATGGGGACAAGAATTCACCCCTCCACTTT. Encoded protein: CASSLNGDKNSPLHF.

The V and J genes are TRBV18 and TRBJ1-1, with 9 positions matching TRBD1. This CDR3 is 15 amino acids long. The germline V gene has CDR1 KGHSH and CDR2 LQKENI. V shed 3 bases, J shed 1 base, and the junction held 3 bases outside the gene matches. This CDR3 is CASSPQGQGNTEAFF. Here the CDR3 DNA reads TGTGCCAGCTCACCGCAGGGACAGGGGAACACTGAAGCTTTCTTT.

The chain uses TRBV28 and TRBJ1-6, with D possibly matching TRBD1 (6 bases). The CDR3 totals 15 residues. Germline loops: CDR1 MDHEN, CDR2 SYDVKM. V lost 3 bases and J 6 bases, leaving 12 bases between the germline ends. For the CDR3, the DNA is TGTGCCAGCAGTTTCCTCAGGGGCCCTAATTCACCCCTCCACTTT. Protein: CASSFLRGPNSPLHF.

This sequence joins TRBV6-5 and TRBJ1-2; possibly TRBD1 for D (5 bases). This CDR3 region has 15 residues. CDR1 is MNHEY, CDR2 SVGAGI, per germline. V was pared by 0 bases and J by 2 bases, with 10 bases between. Written as DNA, the CDR3 is TGTGCCAGCAGTTACTCGCGGAGGGACAACTATGGCTACACCTTC. Its translation is CASSYSRRDNYGYTF.

The chain joins TRBV6-4 to TRBJ2-2; 8 bases are shared with TRBD2. J was trimmed by 4 bases and V by 5 bases; bases with no gene match: 6. Germline CDR1 MRHNA, CDR2 SNTAGT. The CDR3 runs to 15 residues. The CDR3 reads CASSFSGTATGELFF. The CDR3 nucleotides are TGTGCCAGCAGTTTTAGCGGGACTGCCACCGGGGAGCTGTTTTTT.